The rows below give T cell receptor beta chains drawn from one sample of a study of T cells in Graves' hyperthyroidism and ophthalmopathy. One entry per CDR3 protein, called by TCRdb with MiXCR from the multiplex PCR reads. The sample shows around 690,000 distinct CDR3 sequences, under 25% of them seen only once. Material: blood. The origin of the receptors is a man aged 25-45 years with Graves' ophthalmopathy. Both conserved end residues are trimmed from each CDR3.

V gene,CDR3 protein
TRBV30,AWSGTSAYNEQF
TRBV20-1,SARKDPRGELF
TRBV30,AWSRIDRARGGYT
TRBV20-1,SASGFLQPQH
TRBV7-6,ASSLAKGSAYNEQF
TRBV7-9,ASVSGQGAQAF
TRBV9,ASSVHAGTTNTGELF
TRBV28,ASSSYQDTQY
TRBV11-1,ASSSSGDSTDTQY
TRBV7-2,ASGRGQATGELF
TRBV6-1,ASSSQGKEAF
TRBV18,ASSPPNSPYEQY
TRBV20-1,SARDLGEWADTQY
TRBV4-1,ASSQEGRTGGRETQY
TRBV6-1,ASTQGGKTEAF
TRBV12-3/TRBV12-4,ASSFGQGPDTQY
TRBV10-2,ASSQQRMNTEAF
TRBV20-1,SARYGSPTDTQY
TRBV20-1,SATQDRTNYGYT
TRBV5-1,ASSFDTGNEQF
TRBV7-9,ASSPLTGGYT
TRBV28,ASSLASSGRAYEQY
TRBV3-1,ASSHPPGTREKLF
TRBV10-3,AISAGTAYMNTEAF
TRBV4-3,ASSQGHSEGYEQF
TRBV6-1,ASGDTGSTGELF
TRBV24-1,ATSLGGAETQY